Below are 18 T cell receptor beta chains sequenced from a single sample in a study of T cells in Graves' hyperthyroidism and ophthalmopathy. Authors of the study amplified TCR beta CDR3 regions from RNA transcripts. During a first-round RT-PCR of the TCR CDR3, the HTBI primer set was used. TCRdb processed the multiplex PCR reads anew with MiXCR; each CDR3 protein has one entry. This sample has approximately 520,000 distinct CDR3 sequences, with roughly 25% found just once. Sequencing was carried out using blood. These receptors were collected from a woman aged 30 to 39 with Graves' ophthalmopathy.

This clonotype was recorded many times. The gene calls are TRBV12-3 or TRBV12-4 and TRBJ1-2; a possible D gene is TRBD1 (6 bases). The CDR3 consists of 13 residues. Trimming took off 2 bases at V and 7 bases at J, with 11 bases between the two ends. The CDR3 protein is CASSLRRGAGYTF. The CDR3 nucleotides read TGTGCCAGCAGTTTACGCAGGGGAGCTGGCTACACCTTC.

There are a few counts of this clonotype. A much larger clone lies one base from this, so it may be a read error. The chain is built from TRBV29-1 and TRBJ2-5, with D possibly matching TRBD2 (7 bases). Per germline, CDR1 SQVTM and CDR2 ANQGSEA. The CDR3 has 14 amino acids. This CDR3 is CSAEGGGNQETKYF. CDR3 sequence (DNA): TGCAGCGCCGAAGGGGGGGGGAACCAAGAGACCAAGTACTTC.

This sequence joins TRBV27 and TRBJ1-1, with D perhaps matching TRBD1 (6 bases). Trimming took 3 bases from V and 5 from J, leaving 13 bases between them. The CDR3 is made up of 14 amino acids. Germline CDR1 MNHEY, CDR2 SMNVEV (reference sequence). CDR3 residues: CASSLQGRKTEAFF. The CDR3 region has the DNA TGTGCCAGCAGTTTGCAGGGGCGCAAAACTGAAGCTTTCTTT.

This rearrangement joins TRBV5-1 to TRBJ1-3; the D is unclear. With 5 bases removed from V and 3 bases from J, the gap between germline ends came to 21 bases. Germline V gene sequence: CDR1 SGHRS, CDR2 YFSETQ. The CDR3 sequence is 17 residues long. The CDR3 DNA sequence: TGCGCCAGCAGTACTTGGGGATCGCGGCGCGGTGGAAACACCATATATTTT. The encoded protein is CASSTWGSRRGGNTIYF.

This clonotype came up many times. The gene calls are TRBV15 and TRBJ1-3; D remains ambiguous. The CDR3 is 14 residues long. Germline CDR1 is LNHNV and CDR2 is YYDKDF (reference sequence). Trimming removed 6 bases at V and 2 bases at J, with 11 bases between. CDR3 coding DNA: TGTGCCACCAGAGGCGGACTGGCTGGAAACACCATATATTTT. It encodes CATRGGLAGNTIYF.

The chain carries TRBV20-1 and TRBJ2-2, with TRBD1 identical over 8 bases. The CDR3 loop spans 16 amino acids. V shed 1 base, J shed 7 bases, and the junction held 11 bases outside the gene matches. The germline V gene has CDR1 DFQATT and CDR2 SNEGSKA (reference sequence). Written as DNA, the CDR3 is TGCAGTGCTAGAGCAGGGGGCACTAGTAGAGGCGGGGAGCTGTTTTTT. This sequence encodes CSARAGGTSRGGELFF.

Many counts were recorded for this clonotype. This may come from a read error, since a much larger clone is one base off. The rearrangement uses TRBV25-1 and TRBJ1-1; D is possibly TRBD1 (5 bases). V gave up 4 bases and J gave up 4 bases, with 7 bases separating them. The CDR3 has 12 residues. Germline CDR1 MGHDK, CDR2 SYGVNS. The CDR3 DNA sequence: TGTGCCAGCAGTGCGAGGGGCACTGAAGCTTTCTTT. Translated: CASSARGTEAFF.

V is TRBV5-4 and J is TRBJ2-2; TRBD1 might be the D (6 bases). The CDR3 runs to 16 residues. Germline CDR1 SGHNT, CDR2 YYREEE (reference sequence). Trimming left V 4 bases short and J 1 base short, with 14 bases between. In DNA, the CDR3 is TGTGCCAGCAGCAGCCACACAGGGATGAACACCGGGGAGCTGTTTTTT. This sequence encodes CASSSHTGMNTGELFF.

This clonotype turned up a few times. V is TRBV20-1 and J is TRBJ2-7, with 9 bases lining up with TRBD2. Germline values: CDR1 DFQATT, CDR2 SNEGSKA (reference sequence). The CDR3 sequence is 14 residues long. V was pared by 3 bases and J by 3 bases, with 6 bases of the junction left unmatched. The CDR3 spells CSASVAGDYYEQYF. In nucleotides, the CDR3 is TGCAGTGCTAGTGTAGCGGGAGACTACTACGAGCAGTACTTC.

Here the CDR3 DNA reads TGTGCCAGCAGCAACCCCGGGACCCCGAGAGGAAACACCATATATTTT. It specifies CASSNPGTPRGNTIYF. V gene TRBV5-8 combines with J gene TRBJ1-3, with a tentative D call TRBD1 (5 bases). Germline values: CDR1 SGHTS, CDR2 YDEGEE. This CDR3 has 16 amino acids. The V end was cut by 4 bases, the J end by 4 bases, with 18 bases between.

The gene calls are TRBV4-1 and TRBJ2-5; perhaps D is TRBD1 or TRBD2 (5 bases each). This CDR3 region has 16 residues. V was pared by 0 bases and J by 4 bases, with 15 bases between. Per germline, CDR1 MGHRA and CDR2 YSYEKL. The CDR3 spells CASSQEGDAGLETQYF. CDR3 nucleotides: TGCGCCAGCAGCCAAGAGGGGGACGCGGGTTTAGAGACCCAGTACTTC.

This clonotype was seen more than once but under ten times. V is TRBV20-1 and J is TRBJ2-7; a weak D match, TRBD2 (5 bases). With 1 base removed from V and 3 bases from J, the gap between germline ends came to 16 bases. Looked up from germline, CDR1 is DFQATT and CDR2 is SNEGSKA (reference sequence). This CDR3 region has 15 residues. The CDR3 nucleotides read TGCAGTGCTAGAGTTAGGACTGAAGTCAGCTACGAGCAGTACTTC. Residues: CSARVRTEVSYEQYF.

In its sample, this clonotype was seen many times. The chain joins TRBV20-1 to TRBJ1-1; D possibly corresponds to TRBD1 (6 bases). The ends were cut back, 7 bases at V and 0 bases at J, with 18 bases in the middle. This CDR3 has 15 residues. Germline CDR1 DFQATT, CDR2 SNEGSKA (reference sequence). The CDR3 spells CSVKGVKSLNTEAFF. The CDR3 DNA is TGCAGTGTTAAGGGGGTGAAAAGTTTGAACACTGAAGCTTTCTTT.

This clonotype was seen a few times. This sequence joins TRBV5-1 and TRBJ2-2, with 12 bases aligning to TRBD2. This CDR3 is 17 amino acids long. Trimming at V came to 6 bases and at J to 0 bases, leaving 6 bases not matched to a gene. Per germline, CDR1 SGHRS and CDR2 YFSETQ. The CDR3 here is CASNPSGGAANTGELFF. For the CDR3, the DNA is TGCGCCAGCAACCCTAGCGGGGGGGCCGCGAACACCGGGGAGCTGTTTTTT.

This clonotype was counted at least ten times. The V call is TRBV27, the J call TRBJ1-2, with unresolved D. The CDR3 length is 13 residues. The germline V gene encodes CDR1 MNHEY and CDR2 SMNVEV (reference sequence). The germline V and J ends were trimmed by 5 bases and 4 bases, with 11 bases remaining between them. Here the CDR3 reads CASSQDGPYGYTF. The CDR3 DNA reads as TGTGCCAGCAGTCAAGATGGCCCCTATGGCTACACCTTC.

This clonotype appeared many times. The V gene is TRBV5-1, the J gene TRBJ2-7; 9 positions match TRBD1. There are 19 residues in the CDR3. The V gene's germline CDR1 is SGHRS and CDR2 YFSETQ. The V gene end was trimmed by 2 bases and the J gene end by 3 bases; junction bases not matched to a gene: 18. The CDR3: CASSLRTGADARSHYEQYF. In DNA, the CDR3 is TGCGCCAGCAGCTTAAGGACAGGGGCGGACGCGAGAAGTCACTACGAGCAGTACTTC. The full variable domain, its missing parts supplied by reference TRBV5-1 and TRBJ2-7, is KAGVTQTPRYLIKTRGQQVTLSCSPISGHRSVSWYQQTPGQGLQFLFEYFSETQRNKGNFPGRFSGRQFSNSRSEMNVSTLELGDSALYLCASSLRTGADARSHYEQYFGPGTRLTVT.

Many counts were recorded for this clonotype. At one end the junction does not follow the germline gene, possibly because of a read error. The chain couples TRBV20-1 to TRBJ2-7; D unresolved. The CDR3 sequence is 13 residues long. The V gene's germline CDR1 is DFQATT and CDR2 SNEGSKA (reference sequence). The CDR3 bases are TGCAGTGCTAGTACCGGAGTTTCCTACGAGCGGTACTTC. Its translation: CSASTGVSYERYF.

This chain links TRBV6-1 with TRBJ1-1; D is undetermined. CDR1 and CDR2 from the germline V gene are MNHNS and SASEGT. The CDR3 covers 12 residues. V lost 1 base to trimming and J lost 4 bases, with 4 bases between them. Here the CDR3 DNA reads TGTGCCAGCAGTGAAGATCCCACTGAAGCTTTCTTT. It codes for CASSEDPTEAFF.